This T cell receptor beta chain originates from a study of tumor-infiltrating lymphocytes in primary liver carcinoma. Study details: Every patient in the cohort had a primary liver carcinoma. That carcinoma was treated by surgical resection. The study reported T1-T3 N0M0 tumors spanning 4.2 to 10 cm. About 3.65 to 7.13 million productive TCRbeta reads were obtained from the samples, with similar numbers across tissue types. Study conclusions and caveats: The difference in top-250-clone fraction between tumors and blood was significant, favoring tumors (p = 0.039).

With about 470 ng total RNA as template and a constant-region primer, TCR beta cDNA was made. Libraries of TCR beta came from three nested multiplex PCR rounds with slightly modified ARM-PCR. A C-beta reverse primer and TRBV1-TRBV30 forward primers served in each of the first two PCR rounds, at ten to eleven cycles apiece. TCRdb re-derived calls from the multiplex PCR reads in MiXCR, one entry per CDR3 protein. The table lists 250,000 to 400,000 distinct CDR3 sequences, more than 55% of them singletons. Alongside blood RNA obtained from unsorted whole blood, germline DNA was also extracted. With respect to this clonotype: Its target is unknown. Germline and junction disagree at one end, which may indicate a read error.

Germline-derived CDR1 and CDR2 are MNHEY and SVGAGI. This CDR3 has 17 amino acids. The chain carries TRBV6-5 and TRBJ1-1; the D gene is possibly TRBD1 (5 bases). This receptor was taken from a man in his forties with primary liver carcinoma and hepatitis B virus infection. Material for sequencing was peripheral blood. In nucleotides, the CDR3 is TGTGCCAGTACCCCTCAAGCGGGCGGGGGATGGAACATTGAAGCTTTCTTT. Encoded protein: CASTPQAGGGWNIEAFF.